This TCR beta chain was obtained from a study of T cell changes during pregnancy in multiple sclerosis (dated by TCRdb to about 2019). Regarding the study in general: The study examined how the T cell repertoire changed over the course of pregnancy in women with multiple sclerosis.

The library was made by the immunoSEQ multiplex PCR assay. The immuneACCESS repertoire file appears here via TCRdb, limited to in-frame rearrangements. These files lack a portion of the clones; in checked studies, under half of the deficit traces to unresolved V genes, and the cause of the others is not known. This sample lists 25,000 to 35,000 clones; approximately 90% were detected once. 5.7% of the sample goes to the ten largest clones. Relative to germline, V is 3 bases shorter and J is 0 bases shorter, with 22 bases between their ends. CDR1 SGDLS and CDR2 YYNGEE are derived from the germline V gene. The CDR3 measures 20 amino acids from cysteine to phenylalanine. CDR3 DNA is the only sequence kept; it has 60 bases, read in frame from the first base. A word on this clone: The specificity of this receptor is unknown. No much larger clone is present one base from it, and per-base qualities are unavailable.

The chain couples TRBV9 to TRBJ2-6; no D gene is confidently identified. Sequenced material: CD8+ T cells from peripheral blood mononuclear cells, taken before pregnancy. This receptor was identified in a female donor with multiple sclerosis, enrolled in a pregnancy study. The bases are TGTGCCAGCAGCGCAAGCCACCTTCGGCGCGGCAGCTCTGGGGCCAACGTCCTGACTTTC. It codes for CASSASHLRRGSSGANVLTF.